The 32 T cell receptor beta chains given below trace back to one sample, sequenced in a study of cytomegalovirus exposure and HLA in healthy donors. Use of 60 Vbeta and 13 Jbeta primers characterized the PCR. Profiled with immunoSEQ multiplex PCR; TCRdb holds only in-frame clones, not every one. The sample includes about 120,000 clones, about 73% of them seen just once. What was sequenced was PBMCs. The receptors shown here come from a young woman in good health and CMV-seropositive.

This clone occurred a few times. The chain couples TRBV19 to TRBJ1-6; tentatively, D is TRBD1 (5 bases). CDR1 and CDR2 from the germline V gene are LNHDA and SQIVND (reference sequence). Deletions cut 1 base from V and 10 bases from J, with 11 bases between. CDR3 size: 14 residues. The chain's CDR3 is CASSIGGQYSPLHF. In nucleotides, the CDR3 is TGTGCCAGTAGTATAGGAGGACAATACTCACCCCTCCACTTT.

The V and J genes are TRBV7-9 and TRBJ1-6, with 10 bases lining up with TRBD1. The CDR3 totals 14 residues. The V segment lost 5 bases and the J segment 6 bases; nucleotides outside the gene matches: 1. CDR1 and CDR2 from the germline V gene are SEHNR and FQNEAQ (reference sequence). The CDR3 sequence is CASSRDRGNSPLHF. The DNA of the CDR3 is TGTGCCAGCAGCCGGGACAGGGGTAATTCACCCCTCCACTTT.

The rearrangement joins TRBV28 to TRBJ1-1; tentative D call: TRBD1 (5 bases). The CDR3 sequence is 14 residues long. Germline CDR1 and CDR2: MDHEN and SYDVKM. CDR3 DNA sequence: TGTGCGTGGGGCGCCCGTGGGGGGACGACTGAAGCTTTCTTT. This codes for CAWGARGGTTEAFF.

V usage is TRBV4-2 and J usage is TRBJ2-3; 10 nucleotides agree with TRBD2. The CDR3 runs 17 residues. V dropped 1 base and J dropped 5; count of bases not matched to a gene: 9. Per germline, CDR1 LGHNA and CDR2 YNFKEQ. DNA of the CDR3: TGTGCCAGCAGCCAAGTTAGCAGCGGGGGGGCGGGAGATACGCAGTATTTT. This translates into CASSQVSSGGAGDTQYF.

The V call is TRBV6-6, the J call TRBJ2-5, with a tentative D call TRBD2 (7 bases). Germline lookup yields CDR1 MNHNY and CDR2 SVGAGI (reference sequence). Trimming took 5 bases from V and 7 from J, leaving 17 bases between them. The CDR3 has 14 residues. CDR3 sequence reads: CASSPPGGGGTQYF. CDR3 sequence (DNA): TGTGCCAGCAGTCCCCCGGGGGGCGGGGGGACCCAGTACTTC.

The rearrangement links TRBV28 to TRBJ2-2, with D possibly TRBD1 on 6 matching bases. Germline lookup yields CDR1 MDHEN and CDR2 SYDVKM. The CDR3 consists of 17 residues. Trimming took off 6 bases at V and 3 bases at J, with 20 bases between the two ends. Here the CDR3 reads CASSTLTSGADTGELFF. In nucleotides, the CDR3 is TGTGCCAGCAGCACCCTAACTTCAGGGGCGGACACCGGGGAGCTGTTTTTT. Full variable domain (outside the CDR3, taken from reference TRBV28 and TRBJ2-2): DVKVTQSSRYLVKRTGEKVFLECVQDMDHENMFWYRQDPGLGLRLIYFSYDVKMKEKGDIPEGYSVSREKKERFSLILESASTNQTSMYLCASSTLTSGADTGELFFGEGSRLTVL.

J is TRBJ1-5 and V is TRBV28; TRBD1 agrees at 10 bases. The J segment lost 10 bases and the V segment lost 7 bases, leaving 10 bases of the junction unmatched. The CDR3 covers 14 residues. The germline CDR1 and CDR2 sequences are MDHEN and SYDVKM. CDR3 sequence (DNA): TGTGCCAGCACCGACCGGGACAGGGGAGGACCCCAGCATTTT. Protein sequence: CASTDRDRGGPQHF.

The chain carries TRBV5-4 and TRBJ2-2, with 13 bases matching TRBD2. V gave up 4 bases and J gave up 6 bases; unmatched junction bases: 9. The germline CDR1 and CDR2 sequences are SGHNT and YYREEE (reference sequence). CDR3 length: 17 amino acids. The CDR3 loop is CASSKTSGGPTAGELFF. The CDR3 DNA follows: TGTGCCAGCAGCAAGACTAGCGGGGGGCCCACAGCCGGGGAGCTGTTTTTT.

This clone has a single count. CDR3 sequence (DNA): TGTGCCAGTAGTGCGGGACGGAATAATTCACCCCTCCACTTT. Translating gives CASSAGRNNSPLHF. The rearrangement joins TRBV19 to TRBJ1-6; perhaps TRBD1 as D (5 bases). CDR1 and CDR2 from the germline V gene are LNHDA and SQIVND (reference sequence). The V and J ends lost 5 bases and 5 bases respectively, with 10 bases between them. The CDR3 has 14 amino acids. Looking up the rest from reference TRBV19 and TRBJ1-6 gives the full variable domain: DGGITQSPKYLFRKEGQNVTLSCEQNLNHDAMYWYRQDPGQGLRLIYYSQIVNDFQKGDIAEGYSVSREKKESFPLTVTSAQKNPTAFYLCASSAGRNNSPLHFGNGTRLTVT.

The V gene is TRBV7-9, the J gene TRBJ2-2; 12 positions match TRBD2. The CDR3 covers 17 residues. Germline CDR1 and CDR2: SEHNR and FQNEAQ (reference sequence). After removal of 5 bases from V and 7 bases from J, the junction contained 11 bases not matched to a gene. DNA of the CDR3: TGTGCCAGCAGCCGACTAGCGGGGGCCGCAGGGGTCGGGGAGCTGTTTTTT. Translation gives CASSRLAGAAGVGELFF.

The genes are TRBV7-8 and TRBJ2-3; 9 positions agree with TRBD2. The trim removed 0 bases at V and 5 bases at J, leaving 9 bases unmatched. CDR1 SGHVS and CDR2 FQNEAQ come from the germline V gene. This CDR3 contains 17 residues. CDR3 region: CASSLARGSGGGDTQYF. In nucleotides, the CDR3 is TGTGCCAGCAGCTTAGCGCGCGGTAGCGGGGGAGGAGATACGCAGTATTTT.

J is TRBJ1-1 and V is TRBV5-1; D unresolved. The CDR3 runs 13 residues. The germline V and J ends were trimmed by 5 bases and 1 base, with 9 bases remaining between them. The germline CDR1 and CDR2 sequences are SGHRS and YFSETQ. The CDR3: CASRLERNTEAFF. The CDR3 DNA reads as TGCGCCAGCAGACTCGAGAGGAACACTGAAGCTTTCTTT.

This clone appeared a few times. The chain has TRBV6-6 and TRBJ2-7, with D perhaps TRBD2 (6 bases). The germline V and J ends were trimmed by 2 bases and 4 bases, with 15 bases remaining between them. This CDR3 comprises 15 residues. Germline assignment: CDR1 MNHNY and CDR2 SVGAGI (reference sequence). CDR3 bases: TGTGCCAGCAGTTACCTGGCGGGGCCCCAATACGAGCAGTACTTC. Translated: CASSYLAGPQYEQYF.

The CDR3 loop reads CASSLRWDRGNEQFF. In DNA, the CDR3 is TGTGCCAGCAGTTTACGGTGGGACAGGGGGAATGAGCAGTTCTTC. The J gene is TRBJ2-1, the V gene TRBV28; 11 bases line up with TRBD1. CDR1 and CDR2 from the germline V gene are MDHEN and SYDVKM. CDR3 length equals 15 residues. The ends lost 2 bases at V and 7 bases at J; junction bases unmatched: 4.

The chain employs TRBV7-2 and TRBJ2-3; D is unclear. There are 13 residues in the CDR3. With 4 bases removed from V and 4 bases from J, the gap between germline ends came to 9 bases. From germline, CDR1 is SGHTA and CDR2 FQGNSA. The DNA for the CDR3 is TGTGCCAGCAGCTCCTCCGCGGCAGATACGCAGTATTTT. Translation gives CASSSSAADTQYF.

This clone was counted between two and nine times. The chain carries TRBV7-2 and TRBJ1-3; 9 nucleotides align to TRBD1. Trimming removed 5 bases from V and 1 base from J; junction bases left unmatched: 6. The CDR3 is made up of 16 amino acids. Germline values: CDR1 SGHTA, CDR2 FQGNSA. This chain's CDR3 is CASSTSTGGSGNTIYF. CDR3 DNA: TGTGCCAGCAGCACCTCGACAGGGGGTTCTGGAAACACCATATATTTT.

The chain combines TRBV29-1 with TRBJ2-3, with 8 nucleotides matching TRBD1. CDR3 length: 14 amino acids. The germline V gene encodes CDR1 SQVTM and CDR2 ANQGSEA. V lost 4 bases to trimming and J lost 1 base; unmatched junction nucleotides: 4. In DNA form, the CDR3 reads TGCAGCGTTGTACAGGGGGAGCGCACAGATACGCAGTATTTT. This gives the protein CSVVQGERTDTQYF.

This sequence joins TRBV7-6 and TRBJ1-1, with a weak D call TRBD1 (5 bases). The CDR3 runs 14 residues. Deletions cut 0 bases from V and 4 bases from J, with 9 bases between. Germline CDR1 reads SGHVS; CDR2 reads FNYEAQ. CDR3 in DNA: TGTGCCAGCAGCTTAGCCCAGGGAGGCACTGAAGCTTTCTTT. Amino acids: CASSLAQGGTEAFF. The whole variable domain, filled in from reference TRBV7-6 and TRBJ1-1, reads GAGVSQSPRYKVTKRGQDVALRCDPISGHVSLYWYRQALGQGPEFLTYFNYEAQQDKSGLPNDRFSAERPEGSISTLTIQRTEQRDSAMYRCASSLAQGGTEAFFGQGTRLTVV.

This rearrangement joins TRBV5-1 to TRBJ2-1, with D tentatively TRBD1 (5 bases). This CDR3 is built from 18 residues. Germline lookup yields CDR1 SGHRS and CDR2 YFSETQ. V was shortened by 4 bases and J by 2 bases, with 22 bases between the two germline ends. The DNA for the CDR3 is TGCGCCAGCAGCCTCTCCCAGGGCCAACCCGCCCCCTACAATGAGCAGTTCTTC. It is translated as CASSLSQGQPAPYNEQFF.

This chain connects TRBV7-3 to TRBJ2-7; perhaps TRBD1 as D (6 bases). CDR3 length: 15 amino acids. Per the germline V gene, CDR1 is SGHTA and CDR2 is FQGTGA. The V and J ends lost 1 base and 4 bases respectively, with 14 bases between them. The CDR3 is CASSLNPGQLYEQYF. CDR3 DNA: TGTGCCAGCAGCTTAAATCCCGGACAGCTTTACGAGCAGTACTTC.

This rearrangement joins TRBV25-1 to TRBJ2-1, with TRBD2 matching over 8 bases. The CDR3 spans 18 residues. Unmatched junction bases numbered 16, after V lost 5 bases and J lost 4 bases. Germline CDR1 is MGHDK and CDR2 is SYGVNS. This CDR3 reads CASSRGRGGSGSYNEQFF. CDR3 in DNA: TGTGCCAGCAGTAGGGGACGGGGGGGATCCGGGTCGTACAATGAGCAGTTCTTC.

The chain has TRBV11-2 and TRBJ2-7; 9 nucleotides align to TRBD1. Germline values: CDR1 SGHAT, CDR2 FQNNGV. CDR3 length: 15 amino acids. V was clipped by 4 bases and J by 3 bases; unmatched bases: 7. As DNA, the CDR3 is TGTGCCAGCAGCTCTCGGACAGGGGTGAACTACGAGCAGTACTTC. This gives the protein CASSSRTGVNYEQYF. Full variable domain (outside the CDR3, taken from reference TRBV11-2 and TRBJ2-7): EAGVAQSPRYKIIEKRQSVAFWCNPISGHATLYWYQQILGQGPKLLIQFQNNGVVDDSQLPKDRFSAERLKGVDSTLKIQPAKLEDSAVYLCASSSRTGVNYEQYFGPGTRLTVT.

CDR3 bases: TGTGCCAGCAGTGACGGCCCAAGGGGCCAGTACTTC. The encoded protein is CASSDGPRGQYF. The V call is TRBV6-5, the J call TRBJ2-5; TRBD1 might be the D (5 bases). Trimming left V 5 bases short and J 10 bases short, with 14 bases between. CDR3 length equals 12 residues. Germline-derived CDR1 and CDR2 are MNHEY and SVGAGI.

This clone was seen a single time. This rearrangement joins TRBV5-5 to TRBJ2-5, with D maybe TRBD1 (5 bases). Germline V gene sequence: CDR1 SGHKS, CDR2 YYEKEE (reference sequence). CDR3 size: 13 residues. The V end was cut by 7 bases, the J end by 1 base, with 11 bases between. CDR3 sequence reads: CASSRAFQETQYF. The CDR3, as DNA: TGTGCCAGCTCCAGGGCCTTCCAAGAGACCCAGTACTTC.

The rearrangement links TRBV19 to TRBJ1-3; 10 positions agree with TRBD1. The V segment lost 9 bases and the J segment 3 bases; nucleotides outside the gene matches: 8. The V gene's germline CDR1 is LNHDA and CDR2 SQIVND (reference sequence). The CDR3 contains 15 residues. DNA for the CDR3: TGTGCCAGCCTCCCGGGACAGGGGTATGGAAACACCATATATTTT. Translation: CASLPGQGYGNTIYF.

The CDR3 nucleotides read TGTGCCTGGGAATGGGAGGGCGTCAAAAACATTCAGTACTTC. Its translation is CAWEWEGVKNIQYF. This rearrangement joins TRBV30 to TRBJ2-4, with 7 bases matching TRBD2. Germline V lookup: CDR1 GTSNPN, CDR2 SVGIG (reference sequence). The CDR3 totals 14 residues. V gave up 5 bases and J gave up 3 bases; unmatched junction bases: 7.

V gene TRBV30 combines with J gene TRBJ2-5; possible D gene TRBD2, 7 bases. This CDR3 is built from 13 residues. The germline V gene encodes CDR1 GTSNPN and CDR2 SVGIG (reference sequence). V was trimmed by 8 bases and J by 0 bases, leaving 13 bases between them. The CDR3 loop reads CAREGEYQETQYF. DNA for the CDR3: TGTGCCAGGGAGGGGGAGTACCAAGAGACCCAGTACTTC.

The chain couples TRBV7-2 to TRBJ2-5; 8 bases fit TRBD1. Matching the DNA end better, TRBJ2-7 makes the J call doubtful. Germline values: CDR1 SGHTA, CDR2 FQGNSA. The CDR3 runs to 15 residues. In nucleotides, the CDR3 is TGTGCCAGCAGCTCCCGGCCAGGGGGCGTGTACGAGCAGTACTTC. It is translated as CASSSRPGGVYEQYF.

The J gene is TRBJ2-1, the V gene TRBV4-3; 8 bases align to TRBD1. The length of the CDR3 is 15 residues. V shed 1 base, J shed 1 base, and the junction held 0 bases outside the gene matches. The germline gives CDR1 LGHNA, CDR2 YSLEER. CDR3 bases: TGCGCCAGCAGCCAAGGACAGGGGTCCTACAATGAGCAGTTCTTC. Its translation: CASSQGQGSYNEQFF.

This clone was picked up a small number of times. The gene calls are TRBV5-1 and TRBJ2-7; D gene unclear. Germline V gene data show CDR1 as SGHRS and CDR2 as YFSETQ. The CDR3 is 13 amino acids. Trimming shortened V by 1 base and J by 7 bases, and 12 bases separated the two germline ends. The CDR3 loop reads CASSLSFNSEQYF. The DNA of the CDR3 is TGCGCCAGCAGCTTGAGCTTTAATAGTGAGCAGTACTTC.

The V call is TRBV28, the J call TRBJ1-2; 11 bases map to TRBD1. Germline values: CDR1 MDHEN, CDR2 SYDVKM. The CDR3 covers 16 residues. V dropped 2 bases and J dropped 7; count of bases not matched to a gene: 9. CDR3 amino acids: CASSLQRTGGVGGYTF. The CDR3 region has the DNA TGTGCCAGCAGTTTACAACGGACAGGGGGCGTCGGTGGCTACACCTTC.

The J gene is TRBJ2-5, the V gene TRBV28, with D perhaps TRBD2 (5 bases). This CDR3 spans 19 amino acids. Trimming pared 6 bases from V and 5 bases from J, leaving 31 bases between. Germline CDR1 is MDHEN and CDR2 is SYDVKM. CDR3 loop: CASSPTGSAKPRDGETQYF. The CDR3 coding sequence is TGTGCCAGCAGCCCCACTGGTAGCGCAAAGCCCCGGGATGGTGAGACCCAGTACTTC. Looking up the rest from reference TRBV28 and TRBJ2-5 gives the full variable domain: DVKVTQSSRYLVKRTGEKVFLECVQDMDHENMFWYRQDPGLGLRLIYFSYDVKMKEKGDIPEGYSVSREKKERFSLILESASTNQTSMYLCASSPTGSAKPRDGETQYFGPGTRLLVL.